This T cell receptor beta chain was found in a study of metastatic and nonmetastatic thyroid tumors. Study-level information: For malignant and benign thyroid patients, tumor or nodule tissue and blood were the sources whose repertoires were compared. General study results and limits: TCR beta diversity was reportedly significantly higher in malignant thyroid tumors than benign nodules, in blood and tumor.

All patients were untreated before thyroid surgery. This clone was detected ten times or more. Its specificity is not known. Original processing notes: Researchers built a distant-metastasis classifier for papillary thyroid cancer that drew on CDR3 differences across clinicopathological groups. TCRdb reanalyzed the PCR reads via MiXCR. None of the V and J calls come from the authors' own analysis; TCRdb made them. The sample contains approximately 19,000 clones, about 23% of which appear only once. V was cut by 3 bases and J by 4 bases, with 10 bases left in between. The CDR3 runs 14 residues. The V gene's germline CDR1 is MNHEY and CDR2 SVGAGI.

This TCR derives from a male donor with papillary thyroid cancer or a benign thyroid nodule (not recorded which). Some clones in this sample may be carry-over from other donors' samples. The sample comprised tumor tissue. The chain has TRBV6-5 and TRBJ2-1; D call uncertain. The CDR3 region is CASSYNGAYNEQFF. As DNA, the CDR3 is TGTGCCAGCAGTTATAATGGCGCATACAATGAGCAGTTCTTC.